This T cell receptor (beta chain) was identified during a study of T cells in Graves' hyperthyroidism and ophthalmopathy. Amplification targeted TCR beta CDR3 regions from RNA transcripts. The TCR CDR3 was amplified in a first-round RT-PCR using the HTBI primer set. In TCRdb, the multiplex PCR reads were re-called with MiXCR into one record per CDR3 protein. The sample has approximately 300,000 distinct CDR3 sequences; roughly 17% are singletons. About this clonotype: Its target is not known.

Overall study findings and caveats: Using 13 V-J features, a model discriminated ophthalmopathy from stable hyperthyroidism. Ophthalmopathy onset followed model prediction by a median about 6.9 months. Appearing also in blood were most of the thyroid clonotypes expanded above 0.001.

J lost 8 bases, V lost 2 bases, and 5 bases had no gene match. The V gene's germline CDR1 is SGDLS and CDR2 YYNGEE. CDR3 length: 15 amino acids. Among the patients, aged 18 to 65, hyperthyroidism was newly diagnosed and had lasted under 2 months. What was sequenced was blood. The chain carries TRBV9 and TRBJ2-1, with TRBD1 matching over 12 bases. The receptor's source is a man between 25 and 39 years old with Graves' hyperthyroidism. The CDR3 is CASSVTGTGGDEQFF. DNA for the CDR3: TGTGCCAGCAGCGTTACCGGGACAGGGGGCGATGAGCAGTTCTTC. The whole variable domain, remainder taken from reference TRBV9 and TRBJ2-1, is DSGVTQTPKHLITATGQRVTLRCSPRSGDLSVYWYQQSLDQGLQFLIQYYNGEERAKGNILERFSAQQFPDLHSELNLSSLELGDSALYFCASSVTGTGGDEQFFGPGTRLTVL.